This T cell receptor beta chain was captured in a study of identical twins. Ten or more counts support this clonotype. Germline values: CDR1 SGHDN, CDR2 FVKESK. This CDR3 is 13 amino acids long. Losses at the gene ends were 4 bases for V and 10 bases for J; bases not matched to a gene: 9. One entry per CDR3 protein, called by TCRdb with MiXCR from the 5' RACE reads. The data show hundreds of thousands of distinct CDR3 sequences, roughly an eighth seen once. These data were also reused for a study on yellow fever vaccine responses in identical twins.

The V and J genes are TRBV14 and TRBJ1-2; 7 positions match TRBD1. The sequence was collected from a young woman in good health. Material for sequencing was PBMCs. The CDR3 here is CASSPWTGRDYTF. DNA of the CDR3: TGTGCCAGCAGCCCTTGGACAGGCCGGGACTACACCTTC.